Each of the 15 T cell receptor beta chains below was sequenced from the same sample in a study of CD8+ T cells in alopecia areata. RNA extraction and reverse transcription yielded cDNA as sequencing template. Profiling relied on immunoSEQ multiplex PCR, and the TCRdb table lists in-frame clones only, not all of them. The sample yields 290,000 or so clones, without any singletons. Sorting relied on CD4, CD8alpha, NKG2D, NKG2ACE and other markers applied to pooled cutaneous lymph node cells. Source material: CD4+ T cells sorted from a lymph node. The receptor source for this set is a C3H/HeJ mouse with alopecia areata. This strain has MHC haplotype H2-k.

This clone was seen more than once but under ten times. Germline and genes here are mouse. The read terminates 4 residues before the CDR3 end, so the remaining end is supplied by the germline J gene. The J gene is TRBJ2-7, the V gene TRBV19; 11 bases are shared with TRBD1. The CDR3 loop spans 14 amino acids. Germline V gene lookup returns CDR1 FNHDT and CDR2 SITEND (reference sequence). Incomplete CDR3 DNA: TGTGCCAGCAGTACGGGACAGGGGGGAGAT. This translates into CASSTGQGGD. The whole CDR3 sequence reads CASSTGQGGDEQYF. Drawing the rest from reference TRBV19 and TRBJ2-7, the complete variable domain is GGIITQTPKFLIGQEGQKLTLKCQQNFNHDTMYWYRQDSGKGLRLIYYSITENDLQKGDLSEGYDASREKKSSFSLTVTSAQKNEMAVFLCASSTGQGGDEQYFGPGTRLTVL.

In its sample, this clone was seen a few times. Mouse gene names and germline throughout. The CDR3 reads CASGHTGSSAETLYF. The CDR3 DNA, read in part, is TGTGCCAGCGGCCACACAGGGTCTAGTGCAGAA. The chain recombines TRBV13-2 with TRBJ2-3, with D possibly matching TRBD1 (6 bases). The read halts 4 residues ahead of the CDR3 end, with the missing end drawn from the germline J gene. Deletions cut 5 bases from V and 0 bases from J, with 13 bases between. The CDR3 is 15 residues long. CDR1 NNHNN and CDR2 SYGAGS come from the germline V gene (reference sequence).

To note about this clone: Gene names are mouse gene names. The CDR3 is cut off 4 residues early in the read; its end comes from the germline J gene. The chain links TRBV13-1 to TRBJ2-5, with 10 nucleotides matching TRBD1. The germline V gene has CDR1 NSHNY and CDR2 SYGAGN. This CDR3 is 16 amino acids long. The CDR3: CASSGSRDRGGDTQYF. CDR3 bases read: TGTGCCAGCAGTGGGTCCCGGGACAGGGGTGGTGAC.

This clone has only a few counts. Gene names are the mouse ones. The read comes to an end 4 residues before the CDR3 does, leaving the germline J gene to fill in the end. The chain recombines TRBV5 with TRBJ2-2; 7 bases are shared with TRBD2. The CDR3 length is 15 residues. CDR1 is LGHNA and CDR2 is YNLKQL in the germline V gene (reference sequence). The CDR3 bases that were read are TGTGCCAGCAGCCCCCGATGGGGGGAGATCGGG. Encoded protein: CASSPRWGEIG. The whole CDR3 sequence is CASSPRWGEIGQLYF.

In regard to this clone: Gene labels here are mouse ones. The CDR3 is cut off 4 residues early in the read; its end comes from the germline J gene. V gene TRBV13-2 combines with J gene TRBJ2-7; D is possibly TRBD2 (6 bases). From germline, CDR1 is NNHNN and CDR2 SYGAGS (reference sequence). Trimming removed 3 bases from V and 0 bases from J, with 13 bases in between. This CDR3 has 15 residues. The sequenced part of the CDR3 DNA is TGTGCCAGCGGTGGGGGGGTGGAGAGCTCCTAT. It is translated as CASGGGVESSY. In full, the CDR3 reads CASGGGVESSYEQYF.

Of note for this clone: Mouse gene names and germline throughout. The CDR3 end is not reached by the read, which stops 4 residues before it; the germline J gene fills it in. The chain combines TRBV13-1 with TRBJ2-5; 7 bases line up with TRBD2. This CDR3 region has 14 residues. V lost 3 bases and J lost 3; bases outside the gene matches: 4. Germline V gene sequence: CDR1 NSHNY, CDR2 SYGAGN. The chain's CDR3 is CASSVGTVQDTQYF. Partial CDR3 DNA: TGTGCCAGCAGTGTCGGGACTGTGCAAGAC.

Turning to this clone: The genes and germline here are from mouse. Coverage ceases 4 residues before the CDR3 finishes, and the germline J gene fills in the end. The rearrangement links TRBV5 to TRBJ2-5, with 12 positions matching TRBD1. Germline V lookup: CDR1 LGHNA, CDR2 YNLKQL (reference sequence). This CDR3 contains 19 residues. Germline trimming cut 0 bases from V and 0 bases from J; bases unmatched to any gene: 7. The CDR3 loop reads CASSQDGDRGQSNQDTQYF. The sequenced part of the CDR3 DNA is TGTGCCAGCAGCCAAGATGGGGACAGGGGGCAAAGTAACCAAGAC.

This clone was observed a few times. Gene names refer to mouse genes. The read halts 3 residues ahead of the CDR3 end, with the missing end drawn from the germline J gene. V is TRBV13-2 and J is TRBJ1-6; 7 bases are a match to TRBD1. TRBJ1-6 is sorted into the ORF group, with uncertain function. With V trimmed by 5 bases and J by 0 bases, 8 bases remained unmatched. CDR1 and CDR2 (germline): NNHNN, SYGAGS (reference sequence). The CDR3 is made up of 17 amino acids. CDR3 loop: CASGNRGLNSYNSPLYF. The sequenced part of the CDR3 DNA is TGTGCCAGCGGGAACAGGGGTCTCAATTCCTATAATTCGCCC.

This clone was seen a few times. Mouse gene names apply. The sequence runs out 4 residues before the end of the CDR3; the remainder is reconstructed from the germline J gene. The rearrangement joins TRBV13-1 to TRBJ2-2; 10 bases agree with TRBD1. Germline lookup yields CDR1 NSHNY and CDR2 SYGAGN. Losses at the gene ends were 4 bases for V and 3 bases for J; bases not matched to a gene: 6. CDR3 size: 16 residues. This chain's CDR3 is CASSNRDRGDTGQLYF. CDR3 DNA (partial): TGTGCCAGCAGTAACCGGGACAGGGGTGACACCGGG.

This clone occurred a few times. The gene names here belong to mouse. The same CDR3 can be traced to other DNA sequences in this sample. The CDR3 loop reads CASSPGGSSYEQYF. The covered CDR3 bases are TGTGCCAGCAGCCCGGGGGGGAGCTCCTAT. The V and J genes are TRBV5 and TRBJ2-7; 7 positions match TRBD2. Read coverage stops 4 residues before the CDR3 terminus; the germline J gene supplies the remainder. The CDR3 consists of 14 residues. Per the germline V gene, CDR1 is LGHNA and CDR2 is YNLKQL (reference sequence). With V trimmed by 4 bases and J by 0 bases, 3 bases remained unmatched.

Comments on this clone: Mouse gene names apply. The read finishes 4 residues shy of the CDR3 end, and the germline J gene is used to complete it. Other nucleotide sequences in the sample specify the same CDR3. The rearrangement links TRBV13-1 to TRBJ1-1; TRBD1 agrees at 7 bases. The CDR3 runs to 14 residues. The germline CDR1 and CDR2 sequences are NSHNY and SYGAGN. V was pared by 5 bases and J by 0 bases, with 4 bases of the junction left unmatched. This CDR3 reads CASRRQGANTEVFF. The sequenced part of the CDR3 DNA is TGTGCCAGCAGAAGACAGGGTGCAAACACA.

This clone was detected only a few times. The germline and genes are mouse ones. The sequenced fragment ends 4 residues before the CDR3 boundary, so the rest is inferred from the germline J gene. The rearrangement uses TRBV1 and TRBJ1-2; 7 nucleotides line up with TRBD1. Germline trimming cut 3 bases from V and 3 bases from J; bases unmatched to any gene: 4. Germline lookup yields CDR1 NSQYPW and CDR2 LRSPGD (reference sequence). There are 14 residues in the CDR3. This chain's CDR3 is CTCSAGGTDSDYTF. The covered CDR3 bases are TGCACCTGCAGTGCGGGGGGGACAGACTCC.

This clone came up many times. Gene names follow the mouse nomenclature. The CDR3 end falls 4 residues outside the read, so it is completed with the germline J gene. The sample contains more than one DNA sequence encoding this CDR3. The rearrangement joins TRBV1 to TRBJ2-1, with 9 positions matching TRBD1. CDR3 size: 14 residues. V dropped 3 bases and J dropped 3; count of bases not matched to a gene: 0. CDR1 NSQYPW and CDR2 LRSPGD come from the germline V gene (reference sequence). Incomplete CDR3 DNA: TGCACCTGCAGTGCGGACAGGGGCTATGCT. Translation gives CTCSADRGYA. From start to end, the CDR3 is CTCSADRGYAEQFF.

Points on this clone: The genes and germline here are from mouse. The CDR3 end lies 4 residues beyond the end of the read and is filled in from the germline J gene. V and J are TRBV31 and TRBJ2-7, with TRBD2 as a possible D gene (7 bases). The CDR3 covers 14 residues. Trimming took off 3 bases at V and 3 bases at J, with 15 bases between the two ends. Germline assignment: CDR1 GKSSPN and CDR2 SITVG. The CDR3: CAWRPSGGLYEQYF. CDR3 DNA (partial): TGTGCCTGGAGACCCTCTGGGGGCCTCTAT.

Concerning this clone: Gene names and germline match the mouse. The missing CDR3 end, 4 residues past where the read stops, is filled in from the germline J gene. The rearrangement links TRBV19 to TRBJ2-1, with a tentative D call TRBD2 (6 bases). Germline CDR1 is FNHDT and CDR2 is SITEND (reference sequence). V lost 2 bases to trimming and J lost 5 bases, with 14 bases between them. This CDR3 spans 15 amino acids. CDR3 region: CASSMILGSNAEQFF. CDR3 DNA (partial): TGTGCCAGCAGTATGATTCTGGGGAGCAATGCT.